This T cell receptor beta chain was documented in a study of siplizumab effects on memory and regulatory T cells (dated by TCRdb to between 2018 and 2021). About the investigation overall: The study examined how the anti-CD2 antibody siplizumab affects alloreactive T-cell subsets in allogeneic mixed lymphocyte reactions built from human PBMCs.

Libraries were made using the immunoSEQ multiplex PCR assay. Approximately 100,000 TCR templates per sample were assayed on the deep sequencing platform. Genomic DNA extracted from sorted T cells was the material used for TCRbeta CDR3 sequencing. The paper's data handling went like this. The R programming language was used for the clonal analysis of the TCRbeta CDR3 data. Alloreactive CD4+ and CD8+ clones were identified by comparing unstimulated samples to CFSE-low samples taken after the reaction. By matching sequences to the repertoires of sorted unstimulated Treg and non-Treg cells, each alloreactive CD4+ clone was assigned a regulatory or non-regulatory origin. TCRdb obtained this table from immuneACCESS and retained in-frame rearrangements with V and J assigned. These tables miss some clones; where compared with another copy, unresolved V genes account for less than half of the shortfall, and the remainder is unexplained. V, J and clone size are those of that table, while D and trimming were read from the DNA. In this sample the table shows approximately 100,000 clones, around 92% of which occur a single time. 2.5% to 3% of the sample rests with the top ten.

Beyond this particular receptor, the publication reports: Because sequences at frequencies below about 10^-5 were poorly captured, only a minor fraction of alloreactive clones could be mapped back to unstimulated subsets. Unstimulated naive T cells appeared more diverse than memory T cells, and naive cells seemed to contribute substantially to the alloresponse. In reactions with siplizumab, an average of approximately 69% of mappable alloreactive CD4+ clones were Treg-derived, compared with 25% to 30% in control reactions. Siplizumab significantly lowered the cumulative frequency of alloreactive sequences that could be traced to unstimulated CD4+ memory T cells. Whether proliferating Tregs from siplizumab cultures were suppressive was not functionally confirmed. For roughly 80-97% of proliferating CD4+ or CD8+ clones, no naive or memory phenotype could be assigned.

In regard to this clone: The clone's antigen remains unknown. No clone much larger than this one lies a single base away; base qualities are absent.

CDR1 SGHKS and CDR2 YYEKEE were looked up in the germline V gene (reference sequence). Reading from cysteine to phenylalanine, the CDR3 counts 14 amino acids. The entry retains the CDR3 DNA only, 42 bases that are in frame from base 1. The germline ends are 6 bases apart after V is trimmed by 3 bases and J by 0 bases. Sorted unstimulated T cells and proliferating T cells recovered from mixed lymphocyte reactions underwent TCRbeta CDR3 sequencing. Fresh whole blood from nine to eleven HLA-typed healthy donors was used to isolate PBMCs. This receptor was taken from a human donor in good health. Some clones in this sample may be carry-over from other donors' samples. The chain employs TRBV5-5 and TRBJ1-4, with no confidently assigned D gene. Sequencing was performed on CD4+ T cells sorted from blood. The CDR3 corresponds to CASSYGATNEKLFF. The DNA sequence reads TGTGCCAGCAGCTACGGTGCAACTAATGAAAAACTGTTTTTT.